The entry below describes one T cell receptor beta chain. From the RT-PCR reads, TCRdb called clonotypes with MiXCR, one entry per CDR3 protein. The sample has roughly 960,000 distinct CDR3 sequences, around 17% seen once. The CDR3 consists of 16 residues. V lost 1 base and J 5 bases, leaving 17 bases between the germline ends. Germline-derived CDR1 and CDR2 are LGHDT and YNNKEL (reference sequence). These data come from a study of patients and donors after allogeneic stem cell transplantation. The sequence was obtained from a human donor who was either an allogeneic HSCT recipient or a stem cell or donor lymphocyte infusion donor (not recorded which). It is not recorded whose cells these are; they may come from a transplant donor. The chain combines TRBV3-1 with TRBJ2-5, with a possible D match to TRBD2 (6 bases). Sequenced material: blood, either unsorted or a sorted T cell fraction (not recorded which). This CDR3 is CASSQGVTGASETQYF. CDR3 DNA: TGTGCCAGCAGCCAAGGAGTAACGGGAGCGTCCGAGACCCAGTACTTC.